The next 22 T cell receptor beta chains were all read from a single sample in a study of neurological immune-mediated disorders. One entry per CDR3 protein results from TCRdb running MiXCR on the 5' RACE reads. The sample holds about 24,000 distinct CDR3 sequences, roughly 13% seen once. The specimen was PBMCs. The receptors shown here come from a woman between 40 and 50 years old with HTLV-1-associated myelopathy (HAM/TSP).

This clonotype occurred many times. V is TRBV2 and J is TRBJ2-6, with 7 nucleotides matching TRBD1. Germline V CDR1 and CDR2: SNHLY, FYNNEI. Trimming cost V 10 bases and J 4 bases; bases outside gene matches: 4. This CDR3 has 13 residues. CDR3 bases: TGTGCCAAAAGGGGGCGCGGGGCCAACGTCCTGACTTTC. Protein sequence: CAKRGRGANVLTF.

This clonotype was counted ten times or more. J is TRBJ2-3 and V is TRBV5-1, with TRBD2 as a possible D gene (6 bases). The germline CDR1 and CDR2 sequences are SGHRS and YFSETQ. V shed 1 base and J shed 0 bases, with 9 bases lying between them. The length of the CDR3 is 15 residues. In nucleotides, the CDR3 is TGCGCCAGCAGCTTGAGTGGGACTAGCACAGATACGCAGTATTTT. It is translated as CASSLSGTSTDTQYF.

This chain uses TRBV14 with TRBJ1-2; TRBD1 agrees at 7 bases. The CDR3 loop spans 16 amino acids. Germline CDR1 SGHDN, CDR2 FVKESK. V shed 1 base and J 3 bases; nucleotides not matched to a gene: 8. CDR3 sequence: CASSQGSPRGHYGYTF. For the CDR3, the DNA is TGTGCCAGCAGCCAAGGTTCACCGAGGGGGCACTATGGCTACACCTTC.

A remark on this clonotype: A junction boundary mismatches the germline segment, possibly from a read error. This chain links TRBV5-1 with TRBJ2-4; no reliable D call. Germline V CDR1 and CDR2: SGHRS, YFSETQ. CDR3 length: 13 residues. In DNA, the CDR3 is TGCGCCAGCAGCCCCGTTCGAGAAAACAGTCAGTACTTC. Translating gives CASSPVRENSQYF. Full variable domain (remainder filled in from reference TRBV5-1 and TRBJ2-4): KAGVTQTPRYLIKTRGQQVTLSCSPISGHRSVSWYQQTPGQGLQFLFEYFSETQRNKGNFPGRFSGRQFSNSRSEMNVSTLELGDSALYLCASSPVRENSQYFGAGTRLSVL.

This clonotype was seen at least ten times. This chain joins TRBV5-6 and TRBJ1-5; D is unresolved. The CDR3 is made up of 12 amino acids. Germline values: CDR1 SGHDT, CDR2 YYEEEE. V gave up 4 bases and J gave up 4 bases, with 6 bases separating them. The CDR3 spells CASSAGNQPQHF. The CDR3 nucleotides are TGTGCCAGCAGCGCCGGGAATCAGCCCCAGCATTTT.

The chain joins TRBV5-1 to TRBJ2-3, with D possibly being TRBD1 or TRBD2 (5 bases each). Germline CDR1 is SGHRS and CDR2 is YFSETQ. CDR3 length: 15 amino acids. V was pared by 4 bases and J by 2 bases, with 14 bases between. The CDR3 DNA reads TGCGCCAGCAGCGGCGATGGGGGTTCCACAGATACGCAGTATTTT. Protein sequence: CASSGDGGSTDTQYF. The complete variable domain, with remaining parts taken from reference TRBV5-1 and TRBJ2-3, reads KAGVTQTPRYLIKTRGQQVTLSCSPISGHRSVSWYQQTPGQGLQFLFEYFSETQRNKGNFPGRFSGRQFSNSRSEMNVSTLELGDSALYLCASSGDGGSTDTQYFGPGTRLTVL.

This clonotype has ten or more counts. The chain joins TRBV5-1 to TRBJ2-6; D is ambiguous. V lost 2 bases, J lost 1 base, and 4 bases lay in between. The CDR3 length is 14 residues. In germline, CDR1 is SGHRS, CDR2 YFSETQ. CDR3: CASSFLSGANVLTF. CDR3 in DNA: TGCGCCAGCAGCTTTTTATCTGGGGCCAACGTCCTGACTTTC.

This clonotype was counted many times. The rearrangement uses TRBV7-2 and TRBJ2-1; D is uncertain. V was pared by 5 bases and J by 5 bases, with 13 bases between. This CDR3 is built from 14 residues. CDR1 is SGHTA and CDR2 is FQGNSA in the germline V gene. CDR3 amino acids: CASSPQTSHNEQFF. The CDR3 region has the DNA TGTGCCAGCAGCCCTCAGACAAGCCACAATGAGCAGTTCTTC.

This clonotype was recorded at least ten times. Mismatch with germline at one junction end may stem from a read error. The rearrangement uses TRBV7-2 and TRBJ1-1, with unresolved D. The CDR3 is 13 residues long. The germline V gene encodes CDR1 SGHTA and CDR2 FQGNSA. CDR3 amino acids: CVSSPFRGREAFF. The DNA of the CDR3 is TGTGTCAGCAGCCCCTTTCGAGGACGTGAAGCTTTCTTT.

Points on this clonotype: Since a much larger clone is just one base distant, this may be a read error. The rearrangement links TRBV5-1 to TRBJ2-3; 11 bases line up with TRBD2. This CDR3 is 14 amino acids long. Germline V gene lookup returns CDR1 SGHRS and CDR2 YFSETQ. CDR3 region: CTSSWDTSGGTQYF. CDR3 DNA: TGCACCAGCAGCTGGGATACTAGCGGGGGTACGCAGTATTTT.

A note on this clonotype: One end of the junction is discordant with germline, which a read error may explain. The rearrangement uses TRBV12-3 or TRBV12-4 and TRBJ2-3, with TRBD1 as a possible D gene (5 bases). This CDR3 contains 13 residues. DNA for the CDR3: TGTGCGAGCAGTTTATACAGGACGGATACGCAGTATTTT. Encoded protein: CASSLYRTDTQYF.

This clonotype was counted at least ten times. The CDR3 here is CSARPPQEAGEKLFF. The CDR3 DNA follows: TGCAGTGCTCGACCCCCACAGGAGGCAGGTGAAAAACTGTTTTTT. The V and J genes are TRBV20-1 and TRBJ1-4; D is possibly TRBD1 (5 bases). Germline CDR1 and CDR2: DFQATT and SNEGSKA (reference sequence). The CDR3 is 15 residues long. V dropped 5 bases and J dropped 7 bases, with 20 bases sitting between them.

The gene calls are TRBV21-1 and TRBJ2-5; the table's D call, TRBD1, has no DNA check behind it. TRBV21-1 is noted as a pseudogene. The CDR3 contains 17 residues. The CDR3 coding sequence is TGTGCCAGCAGCCATAAGAGTATTCGGGGGGATCAAGAGACCCAGTACTTC. Its protein is CASSHKSIRGDQETQYF.

This clonotype was picked up many times. The rearrangement uses TRBV5-1 and TRBJ2-5; 11 positions match TRBD1. CDR3 length: 15 amino acids. Germline V gene lookup returns CDR1 SGHRS and CDR2 YFSETQ. V gave up 4 bases and J gave up 7 bases; unmatched junction bases: 9. CDR3 residues: CASSDRDRGTGTQYF. In nucleotides, the CDR3 is TGCGCCAGCAGCGACCGGGACAGGGGGACAGGGACCCAGTACTTC.

This clonotype was counted ten times or more. The chain has TRBV7-2 and TRBJ2-3; 10 nucleotides line up with TRBD2. Germline CDR1 and CDR2: SGHTA and FQGNSA. This CDR3 has 16 residues. V was clipped by 4 bases and J by 0 bases; unmatched bases: 4. CDR3 region: CASSSRTSGSTDTQYF. The CDR3 nucleotides are TGTGCCAGCAGCTCGCGGACTAGCGGTAGCACAGATACGCAGTATTTT.

This clonotype showed up many times. The V gene is TRBV2, the J gene TRBJ1-5; possible D gene TRBD1, 5 bases. From germline, CDR1 is SNHLY and CDR2 FYNNEI. V lost 0 bases and J 2 bases, leaving 8 bases between the germline ends. The CDR3 totals 15 residues. CDR3 amino acids: CASSEALGGNQPQHF. CDR3 nucleotide sequence: TGTGCCAGCAGTGAAGCGCTGGGGGGCAATCAGCCCCAGCATTTT.

This clonotype turned up a few times. The chain couples TRBV29-1 to TRBJ1-2; tentatively, D is TRBD1 (6 bases). CDR1 is SQVTM and CDR2 is ANQGSEA in the germline V gene. V lost 4 bases, J lost 8 bases, and 20 bases lay in between. The CDR3 runs to 14 residues. In nucleotides, the CDR3 is TGCAGCGTTGGCCGGACAGCGTCGATCGGGGGCTACACCTTC. Residues: CSVGRTASIGGYTF.

A note on this clonotype: The junction shows a germline mismatch at one end, possibly a read error. The V and J genes are TRBV24-1 and TRBJ2-5; 8 bases agree with TRBD1. Looked up from germline, CDR1 is KGHDR and CDR2 is SFDVKD. CDR3 length: 14 residues. The CDR3 is CATSPGQGQENQYF. The CDR3 DNA is TGTGCCACCAGTCCTGGACAGGGTCAAGAGAACCAGTACTTC.

The table lists this clonotype with many counts. V and J are TRBV20-1 and TRBJ1-5; no reliable D call. There are 13 residues in the CDR3. Trimming shortened V by 0 bases and J by 7 bases, and 10 bases separated the two germline ends. CDR1 is DFQATT, CDR2 SNEGSKA, per germline (reference sequence). The DNA of the CDR3 is TGCAGTGCTAGAGATATGGCGGACCAGCCCCAGCATTTT. It codes for CSARDMADQPQHF.

About this clonotype: A much bigger clone sits one base away, suggesting this may be a read error. The rearrangement joins TRBV10-3 to TRBJ2-5, with 7 bases lining up with TRBD2. The length of the CDR3 is 18 residues. From germline, CDR1 is ENHRY and CDR2 SYGVKD. DNA of the CDR3: TGTGCCATCAGTGAGCCTTCCCCTATAGGGGCGGGGGAAGAGACCCTGTACTTC. Translated, it gives CAISEPSPIGAGEETLYF.

This clonotype was picked up many times. The chain couples TRBV5-1 to TRBJ1-1; D perhaps matches TRBD1 (5 bases). Germline assignment: CDR1 SGHRS and CDR2 YFSETQ. V was cut by 0 bases and J by 2 bases, with 8 bases left in between. The CDR3 consists of 14 residues. CDR3 region: CASSLDGGNTEAFF. In DNA form, the CDR3 reads TGCGCCAGCAGCTTGGATGGGGGAAACACTGAAGCTTTCTTT.

This clonotype was seen at least ten times. The chain couples TRBV5-1 to TRBJ2-2, with D possibly matching TRBD2 (6 bases). V was cut by 4 bases and J by 2 bases, with 12 bases left in between. This CDR3 is built from 15 residues. The germline V gene encodes CDR1 SGHRS and CDR2 YFSETQ. CDR3 protein: CASSPGTLNTGELFF. In nucleotides, the CDR3 is TGCGCCAGCAGCCCCGGGACTCTCAACACCGGGGAGCTGTTTTTT.